A single sample gave rise to the 2 T cell receptor beta chains below, sequenced in a study of T cell changes during pregnancy in multiple sclerosis. Assay used: immunoSEQ multiplex PCR; TCRdb lists only in-frame clones, some missing. The table records 48,000 or so clones, around 92% of them present only once. The sample here was CD4+ T cells from peripheral blood mononuclear cells, taken in the second trimester of pregnancy. The receptors here all came from a female donor in good health, enrolled as a control in a pregnancy study.

The chain couples TRBV6-1 to TRBJ1-1; TRBD1 matches at 12 bases. This CDR3 is 13 amino acids long. CDR1 is MNHNS, CDR2 SASEGT, per germline. J gave up 8 bases and V 9 bases, and 7 bases lay outside the gene matches. The CDR3 coding sequence is TGTGCCAGTCGGGACAGGGGGCGCGCCGAAGCTTTCTTT. This gives the protein CASRDRGRAEAFF.

V and J are TRBV6-6 and TRBJ2-7; D call uncertain. The germline V gene encodes CDR1 MNHNY and CDR2 SVGAGI (reference sequence). This CDR3 spans 13 amino acids. V was clipped by 7 bases and J by 5 bases, with 15 bases between them. The CDR3 here is CASTQQQYHEQYF. The CDR3 nucleotides are TGTGCCAGCACCCAACAGCAGTACCACGAGCAGTACTTC.